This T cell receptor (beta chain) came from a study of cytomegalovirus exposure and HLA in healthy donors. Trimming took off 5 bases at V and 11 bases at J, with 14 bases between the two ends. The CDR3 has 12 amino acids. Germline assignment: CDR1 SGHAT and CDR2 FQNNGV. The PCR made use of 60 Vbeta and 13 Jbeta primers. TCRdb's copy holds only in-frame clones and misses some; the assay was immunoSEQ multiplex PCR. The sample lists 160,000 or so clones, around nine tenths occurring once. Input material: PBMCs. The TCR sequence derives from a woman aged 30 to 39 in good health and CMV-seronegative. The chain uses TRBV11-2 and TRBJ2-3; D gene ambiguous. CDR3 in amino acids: CASSPRPIEQYF. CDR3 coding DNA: TGTGCCAGCAGCCCCCGCCCGATAGAGCAGTATTTT. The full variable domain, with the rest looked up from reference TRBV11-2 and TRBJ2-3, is EAGVAQSPRYKIIEKRQSVAFWCNPISGHATLYWYQQILGQGPKLLIQFQNNGVVDDSQLPKDRFSAERLKGVDSTLKIQPAKLEDSAVYLCASSPRPIEQYFGPGTRLTVL.